Listed below are T cell receptor beta chains from one sample, sequenced in a study of technical replicates of blood from several donors. Sequencing used immunoSEQ multiplex PCR; TCRdb keeps in-frame clones, though not all of them. Among just over 75,000 clones listed, around 92% were seen once. The sequencing input was T cells isolated from PBMCs. The source of these receptors is a human donor in good health. Each CDR3 is given with its conserved first and last residue. The D gene is left open where the match is weak. Rows may omit the clone size; those that give it use once, few, many or a size class.

-	TRBV7-9	-	TRBJ2-1	TGTGCCAGCAGCTTATCCAGGCAGATCAATGAGCAGTTCTTC	CASSLSRQINEQFF
-	TRBV18	-	TRBJ2-1	TGTGCCAGCTCACCGCCCAGGGGTCTCTCCTACAATGAGCAGTTCTTC	CASSPPRGLSYNEQFF
-	TRBV29-1	-	TRBJ2-7	TGCAGCGTTGGGACAGACTCCGGGTACGAGCAGTACTTC	CSVGTDSGYEQYF
-	TRBV6-5	-	TRBJ1-2	TGTGCCAGCAGTTACTCGAACGCGAACTATGGCTACACCTTC	CASSYSNANYGYTF
once	TRBV5-1	TRBD2	TRBJ2-3	TGCGCCAGCACCAAAGGACTAGCGGGAATCACAGATACGCAGTATTTT	CASTKGLAGITDTQYF
-	TRBV6-5	-	TRBJ2-1	TGTGCCAGCACCTCTTACAATGAGCAGTTCTTC	CASTSYNEQFF
-	TRBV6-5	TRBD1	TRBJ2-2	TGTGCCACCACCCCGAGACAGGGTAGAGTCGGGGAGCTGTTTTTT	CATTPRQGRVGELFF
once	TRBV6-1	TRBD2	TRBJ2-7	TGTGCCAGCAGTGAAAACACAAGCGGGAGGTTAGACGAGCAGTACTTC	CASSENTSGRLDEQYF
-	TRBV27	-	TRBJ2-7	TGTGCCAGCAGTCTTAACCTGAGCGGGGAGCAGTACTTC	CASSLNLSGEQYF
-	TRBV11-2	TRBD1	TRBJ2-3	TGTGCCAGCAGCTTAATAGGGGCAGGGGGATCAGATACGCAGTATTTT	CASSLIGAGGSDTQYF
-	TRBV7-2	TRBD1	TRBJ2-3	TGTGCAACGGGACAGGGGGGATCTAGCACAGATACGCAGTATTTT	CATGQGGSSTDTQYF
-	TRBV19	-	TRBJ1-1	TGTGCCAGTAGGCCTACCAATCTGAACACTGAAGCTTTCTTT	CASRPTNLNTEAFF
-	TRBV4-1	-	TRBJ2-3	TGCGCCAGCAGCCAAGTAGGCAGGCAGGCGTACACAGATACGCAGTATTTT	CASSQVGRQAYTDTQYF
few	TRBV6-1	TRBD2	TRBJ2-2	TGTGCCAGCAGTGAACTAGCGGGAGGGCCCGGGGAGCTGTTTTTT	CASSELAGGPGELFF
-	TRBV7-9	-	TRBJ2-1	TGTGCCAGCCCCGGTGGACTGCAGAGCTCCTACAATGAGCAGTTCTTC	CASPGGLQSSYNEQFF
-	TRBV2	-	TRBJ2-7	TGTGCCAGCAGTGTCCCCAACAACGACGAGCAGTACTTC	CASSVPNNDEQYF
-	TRBV9	TRBD2	TRBJ2-7	TGTGCCAGCAGCGCGGGGGAGGGAGACGAGCAGTACTTC	CASSAGEGDEQYF
-	TRBV28	TRBD1	TRBJ1-1	TGTGCCAGCAGTTTACAGAACAGGGGTACTGAAGCTTTCTTT	CASSLQNRGTEAFF
-	TRBV19	TRBD2	TRBJ2-7	TGTGCCAGTAGTAACCGACTGCGAGTAAGCGGGATATCCTCCTACGAGCAGTACTTC	CASSNRLRVSGISSYEQYF
few	TRBV29-1	-	TRBJ1-1	TGCAGCGTACGGCCAGAGGAGAACACTGAAGCTTTCTTT	CSVRPEENTEAFF
-	TRBV15	-	TRBJ2-5	TGTGCCACCAGCAGAACCACTAGCCCTCAAGAGACCCAGTACTTC	CATSRTTSPQETQYF
once	TRBV7-2	TRBD1	TRBJ2-1	TGTGCCAGCAGCGCGGGACAGGGGCCCTACAATGAGCAGTTCTTC	CASSAGQGPYNEQFF
-	TRBV5-4	-	TRBJ1-4	TGTGCCAGCAGCCAAGATACAGGAAATGAAAAACTGTTTTTT	CASSQDTGNEKLFF
-	TRBV7-2	TRBD2	TRBJ2-1	TGTGCCAGCAGCTTAGCGCTGAGCGGGAGGAATAACAATGAGCAGTTCTTC	CASSLALSGRNNNEQFF
once	TRBV19	TRBD1	TRBJ1-4	TGTGCCAGTACCCTACCGGACAGGCCGACAAAACTGTTTTTT	CASTLPDRPTKLFF
-	TRBV7-9	TRBD1	TRBJ1-1	TGTGCCAGCAGAGGAGGGGGCGAAGCTTTCTTT	CASRGGGEAFF
once	TRBV5-8	-	TRBJ2-1	TGTGCCAGCAGCCAGAGGGGGTACAATGAGCAGTTCTTC	CASSQRGYNEQFF
once	TRBV30	-	TRBJ2-1	TGTGCCTGGAAAGGTAGCGGCAGCTCCTACAATGAGCAGTTCTTC	CAWKGSGSSYNEQFF
-	TRBV13	TRBD2	TRBJ2-7	TGTGCCAGCAGCTTGGGTCGGATTCTTGTGGGGACTAGCGGGATCAACTTCTACGAGCAGTACTTC	CASSLGRILVGTSGINFYEQYF
-	TRBV9	-	TRBJ1-1	TGTGCCAGCAGCGCAGGGTTTATGAACACTGAAGCTTTCTTT	CASSAGFMNTEAFF
-	TRBV27	TRBD1	TRBJ2-7	TGTGCCAGCAGTTTATCTGGACAGGGCGAGCAGTACTTC	CASSLSGQGEQYF
-	TRBV6-5	TRBD1	TRBJ2-7	TGTGCCAGCAGTTACTCCGGGACAGGATTCTACGAGCAGTACTTC	CASSYSGTGFYEQYF
-	TRBV7-2	TRBD1	TRBJ2-7	TGTGCCAGCAGCCTCCGGACAGGGTCCTACGAGCAGTACTTC	CASSLRTGSYEQYF
-	TRBV6-4	TRBD2	TRBJ2-3	TGTGCCAGCAGTTCTGCGGGAGGAGCAGATACGCAGTATTTT	CASSSAGGADTQYF
-	TRBV5-1	TRBD1	TRBJ2-5	TGCGCCAGCAGCCCATACGGGGACAGGGGGCTGAGGGAGACCCAGTACTTC	CASSPYGDRGLRETQYF
-	TRBV29-1	-	TRBJ2-7	TGCAGCGTGGATACGGCAATGAGGGACGAGCAGTACTTC	CSVDTAMRDEQYF
-	TRBV28	-	TRBJ2-5	TGTGCCAGCAGTGGGGACAACAGGTGGGAGACCCAGTACTTC	CASSGDNRWETQYF
-	TRBV30	-	TRBJ2-5	TGTGCCTGGAACTGGAACAGCCACCAAGAGACCCAGTACTTC	CAWNWNSHQETQYF
-	TRBV6-1	TRBD1	TRBJ2-3	TGTGCCAGCAGTGGATTAACAGGGGGCACAGATACGCAGTATTTT	CASSGLTGGTDTQYF
-	TRBV5-4	TRBD2	TRBJ2-7	TGTGCCAGCAGCTACTTTGGCGGGAGCCTAACGGTCCAGTCCTACGAGCAGTACTTC	CASSYFGGSLTVQSYEQYF
-	TRBV5-8	-	TRBJ1-1	TGTGCCAGCAGCCCCGGGGTAACTGAAGCTTTCTTT	CASSPGVTEAFF
few	TRBV7-9	-	TRBJ1-2	TGTGCCAGCAGCCCCGGACAGCCTGGCGACTATGGCTACACCTTC	CASSPGQPGDYGYTF
-	TRBV6-4	TRBD2	TRBJ2-3	TGTGCCAGCAGTGAAAGCGGGAGTGATACGCAGTATTTT	CASSESGSDTQYF
-	TRBV5-4	-	TRBJ1-4	TGTGCCAGCAGCCCCGGAGGATTAGCTAATGAAAAACTGTTTTTT	CASSPGGLANEKLFF
-	TRBV6-5	-	TRBJ1-1	TGTGCCAGCAGTTACTCTCTTTCCGGGAGTACTGAAGCTTTCTTT	CASSYSLSGSTEAFF
-	TRBV6-5	TRBD2	TRBJ2-7	TGTGCCAGCAGATCCAGCGGGGGCTTAGGCGAGCAGTACTTC	CASRSSGGLGEQYF
-	TRBV9	-	TRBJ2-7	TGTGCCAGCAGCGTCCTACTAGCTCCCCTTTACGAGCAGTACTTC	CASSVLLAPLYEQYF
-	TRBV6-5	-	TRBJ1-1	TGTGCCAGCAGTTATTCGGGGAACGACTTGAACACTGAAGCTTTCTTT	CASSYSGNDLNTEAFF
-	TRBV29-1	-	TRBJ2-1	TGCAGCGTTGGGGGGCGATGGAGCTCCTACAATGAGCAGTTCTTC	CSVGGRWSSYNEQFF
-	TRBV11-3	TRBD2	TRBJ2-1	TGTGCCAGCAGCTCCGGGGGGACTAGCGGGTACAATGAGCAGTTCTTC	CASSSGGTSGYNEQFF
-	TRBV7-2	TRBD2	TRBJ2-7	TGTGCCAGCAGTCTAAGCGGGAGGGCAAGGTACGAGCAGTACTTC	CASSLSGRARYEQYF
-	TRBV4-1	TRBD2	TRBJ2-1	TGCGCCAGCAGTCTGACACTCGGGAGGTCAAATGAGCAGTTCTTC	CASSLTLGRSNEQFF
-	TRBV19	TRBD2	TRBJ2-3	TGTGCCAGTAGTCCGGGACTAGCGGGAGTAGATACGCAGTATTTT	CASSPGLAGVDTQYF
-	TRBV29-1	TRBD1	TRBJ1-4	TGCAGCGCCTCGACAGGGGGCCTTGAAAAACTGTTTTTT	CSASTGGLEKLFF
-	TRBV27	-	TRBJ2-1	TGTGCCAGCAGTTCCTGGATCAGCGAGGGATCCTACAATGAGCAGTTCTTC	CASSSWISEGSYNEQFF
-	TRBV11-3	-	TRBJ1-1	TGTGCCAGCAGCCTCCGGCAGGGCCCAGGGGACACTGAAGCTTTCTTT	CASSLRQGPGDTEAFF
once	TRBV28	TRBD1	TRBJ2-7	TGTGCCAGCAGCCCACAGACAGGGAAACTCTACGAGCAGTACTTC	CASSPQTGKLYEQYF
-	TRBV9	-	TRBJ1-1	TGTGCCAGCAGCGTAGCCCTCCGTGACGGAGACACTGAAGCTTTCTTT	CASSVALRDGDTEAFF
-	TRBV5-1	TRBD1	TRBJ2-7	TGCGCCAGCAGCTTGAGGACAGGGGGGGGCTACGAGCAGTACTTC	CASSLRTGGGYEQYF
-	TRBV27	-	TRBJ1-1	TGTGCCAGCAGTCCCCTGATTCTGGCACGAAGGAACACTGAAGCTTTCTTT	CASSPLILARRNTEAFF